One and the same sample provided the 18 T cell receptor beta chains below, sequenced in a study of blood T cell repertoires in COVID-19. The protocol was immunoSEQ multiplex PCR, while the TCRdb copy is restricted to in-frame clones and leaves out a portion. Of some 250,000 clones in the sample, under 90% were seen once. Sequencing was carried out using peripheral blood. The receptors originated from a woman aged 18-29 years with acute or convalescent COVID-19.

In nucleotides, the CDR3 is TGTGCCAGTAGTATACTAAGGACATCCAGCTCCTACGAGCAGTACTTC. Translated, it gives CASSILRTSSSYEQYF. The chain has TRBV19 and TRBJ2-7; possible D gene TRBD1, 5 bases. V was clipped by 2 bases and J by 0 bases, with 14 bases between them. Germline assignment: CDR1 LNHDA and CDR2 SQIVND (reference sequence). This CDR3 region has 16 residues.

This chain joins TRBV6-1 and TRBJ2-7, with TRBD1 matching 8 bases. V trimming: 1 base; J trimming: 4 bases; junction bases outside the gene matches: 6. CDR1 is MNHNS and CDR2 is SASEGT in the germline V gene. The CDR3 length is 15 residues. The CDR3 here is CASSEGRRGLYEQYF. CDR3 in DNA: TGTGCCAGCAGTGAAGGGCGCAGGGGGCTTTACGAGCAGTACTTC.

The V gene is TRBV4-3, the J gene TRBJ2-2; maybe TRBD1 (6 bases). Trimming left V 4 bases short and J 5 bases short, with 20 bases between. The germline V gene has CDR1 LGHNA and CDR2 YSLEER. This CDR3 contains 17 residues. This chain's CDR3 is CASSRALTGTSTGELFF. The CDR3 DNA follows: TGCGCCAGCAGCCGAGCGCTTACCGGGACATCAACCGGGGAGCTGTTTTTT.

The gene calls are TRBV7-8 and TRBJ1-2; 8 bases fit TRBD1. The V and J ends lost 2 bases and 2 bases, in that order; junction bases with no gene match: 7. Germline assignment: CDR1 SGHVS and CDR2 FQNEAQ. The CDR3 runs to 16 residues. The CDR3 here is CASSLTGQGSNYGYTF. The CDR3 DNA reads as TGTGCCAGCAGCTTAACAGGACAGGGTTCAAACTATGGCTACACCTTC.

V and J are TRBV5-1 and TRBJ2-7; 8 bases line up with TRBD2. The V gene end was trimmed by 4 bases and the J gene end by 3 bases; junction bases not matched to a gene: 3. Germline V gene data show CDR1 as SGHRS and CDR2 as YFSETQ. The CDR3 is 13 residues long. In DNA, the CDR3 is TGCGCCAGCAGCCAGGGACTAGTCTACGAGCAGTACTTC. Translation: CASSQGLVYEQYF.

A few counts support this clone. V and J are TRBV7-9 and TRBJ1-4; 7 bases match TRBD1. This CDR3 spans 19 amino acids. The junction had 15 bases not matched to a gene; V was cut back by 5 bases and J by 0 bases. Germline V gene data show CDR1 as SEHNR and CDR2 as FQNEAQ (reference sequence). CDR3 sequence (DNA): TGTGCCAGCAGCCCACAACAGGGGCCCCCCTCTGCAACTAATGAAAAACTGTTTTTT. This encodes CASSPQQGPPSATNEKLFF.

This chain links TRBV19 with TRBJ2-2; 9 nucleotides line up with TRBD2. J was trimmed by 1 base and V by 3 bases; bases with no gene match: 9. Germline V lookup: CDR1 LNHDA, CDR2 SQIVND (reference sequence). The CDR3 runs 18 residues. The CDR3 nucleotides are TGTGCCAGTAGTATGACTACCCGACTAGCGGTGAACACCGGGGAGCTGTTTTTT. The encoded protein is CASSMTTRLAVNTGELFF. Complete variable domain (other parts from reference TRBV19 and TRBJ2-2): DGGITQSPKYLFRKEGQNVTLSCEQNLNHDAMYWYRQDPGQGLRLIYYSQIVNDFQKGDIAEGYSVSREKKESFPLTVTSAQKNPTAFYLCASSMTTRLAVNTGELFFGEGSRLTVL.

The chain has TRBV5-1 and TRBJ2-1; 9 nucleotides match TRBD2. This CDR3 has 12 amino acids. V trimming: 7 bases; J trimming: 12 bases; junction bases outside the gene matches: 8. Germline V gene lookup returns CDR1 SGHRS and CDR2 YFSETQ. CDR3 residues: CASARETSGQFF. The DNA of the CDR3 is TGCGCCAGCGCCCGAGAGACTAGCGGGCAGTTCTTC.

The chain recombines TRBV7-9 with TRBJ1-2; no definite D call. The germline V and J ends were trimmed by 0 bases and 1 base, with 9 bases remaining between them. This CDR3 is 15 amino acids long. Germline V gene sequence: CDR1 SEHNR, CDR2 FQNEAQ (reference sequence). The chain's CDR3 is CASSLAPGGNYGYTF. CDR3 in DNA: TGTGCCAGCAGCTTAGCGCCTGGAGGTAACTATGGCTACACCTTC.

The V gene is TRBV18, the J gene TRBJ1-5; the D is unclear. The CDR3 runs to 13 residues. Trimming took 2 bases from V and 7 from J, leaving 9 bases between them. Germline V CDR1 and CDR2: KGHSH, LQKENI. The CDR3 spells CASSPSQEQPQHF. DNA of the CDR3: TGTGCCAGCTCACCATCGCAGGAACAGCCCCAGCATTTT.

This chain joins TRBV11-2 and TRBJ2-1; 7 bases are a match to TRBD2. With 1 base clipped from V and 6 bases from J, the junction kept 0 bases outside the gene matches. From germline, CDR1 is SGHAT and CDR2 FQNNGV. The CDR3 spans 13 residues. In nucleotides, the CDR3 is TGTGCCAGCAGCTTAGGGACTAGCAATGAGCAGTTCTTC. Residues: CASSLGTSNEQFF.

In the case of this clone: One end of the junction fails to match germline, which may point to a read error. The CDR3 DNA reads TGTGCCAGCAGCTTAGGGGTAGGGAGCAGTCAGCCCCAGCATTTT. Translation gives CASSLGVGSSQPQHF. This chain links TRBV7-9 with TRBJ1-5; D call uncertain. The CDR3 spans 15 residues. The V gene's germline CDR1 is SEHNR and CDR2 FQNEAQ (reference sequence).

The CDR3: CASSLGQPGYTF. CDR3 nucleotides: TGTGCCAGCAGCTTAGGACAGCCGGGCTACACCTTC. V gene TRBV13 combines with J gene TRBJ1-2; D gene ambiguous. Trimming pared 0 bases from V and 8 bases from J, leaving 7 bases between. This CDR3 comprises 12 residues. CDR1 and CDR2 (germline): PRHDT, FYEKMQ (reference sequence).

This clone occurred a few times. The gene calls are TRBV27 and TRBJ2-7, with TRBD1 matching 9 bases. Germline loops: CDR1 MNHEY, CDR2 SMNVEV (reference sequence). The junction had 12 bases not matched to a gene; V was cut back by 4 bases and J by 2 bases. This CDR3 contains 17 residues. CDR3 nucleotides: TGTGCCAGCAGTTACCGAACAGGGGGCCTTAGGCCCTACGAGCAGTACTTC. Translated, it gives CASSYRTGGLRPYEQYF.

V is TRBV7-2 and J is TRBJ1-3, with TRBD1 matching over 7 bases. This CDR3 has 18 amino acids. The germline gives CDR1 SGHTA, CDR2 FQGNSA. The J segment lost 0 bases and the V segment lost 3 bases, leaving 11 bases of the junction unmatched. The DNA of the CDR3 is TGTGCCAGCAGCTTGACCTTCTTGGGACAGTTCTCTGGAAACACCATATATTTT. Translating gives CASSLTFLGQFSGNTIYF. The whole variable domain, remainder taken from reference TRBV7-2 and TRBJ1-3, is GAGVSQSPSNKVTEKGKDVELRCDPISGHTALYWYRQSLGQGLEFLIYFQGNSAPDKSGLPSDRFSAERTGGSVSTLTIQRTQQEDSAVYLCASSLTFLGQFSGNTIYFGEGSWLTVV.

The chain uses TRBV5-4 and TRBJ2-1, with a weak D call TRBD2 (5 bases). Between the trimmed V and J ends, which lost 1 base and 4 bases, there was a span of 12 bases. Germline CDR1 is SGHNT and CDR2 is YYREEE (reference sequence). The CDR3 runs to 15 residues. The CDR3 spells CASSLSFREYNEQFF. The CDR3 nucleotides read TGTGCCAGCAGCTTGTCGTTCCGGGAATACAATGAGCAGTTCTTC.

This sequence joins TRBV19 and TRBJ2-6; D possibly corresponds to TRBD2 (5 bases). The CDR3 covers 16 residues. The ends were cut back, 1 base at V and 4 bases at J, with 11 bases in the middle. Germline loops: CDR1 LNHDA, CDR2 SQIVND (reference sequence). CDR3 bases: TGTGCCAGTAGTATAGTTAGTCGCGGGGGGGCCAACGTCCTGACTTTC. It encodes CASSIVSRGGANVLTF.

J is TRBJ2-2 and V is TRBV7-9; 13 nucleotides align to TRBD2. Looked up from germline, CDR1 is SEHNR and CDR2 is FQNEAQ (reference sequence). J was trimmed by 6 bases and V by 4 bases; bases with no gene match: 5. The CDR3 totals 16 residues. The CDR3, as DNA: TGTGCCAGCAGCTCTCGACTAGCGGGGGGAGCCGGGGAGCTGTTTTTT. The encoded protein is CASSSRLAGGAGELFF. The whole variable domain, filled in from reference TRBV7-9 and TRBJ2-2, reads DTGVSQNPRHKITKRGQNVTFRCDPISEHNRLYWYRQTLGQGPEFLTYFQNEAQLEKSRLLSDRFSAERPKGSFSTLEIQRTEQGDSAMYLCASSSRLAGGAGELFFGEGSRLTVL.